The 29 T cell receptor beta chains below come from one sample, sequenced in a study of blood T cell repertoires in COVID-19. Assay used: immunoSEQ multiplex PCR; TCRdb lists only in-frame clones, some missing. The data show around 70,000 clones, with under 95% seen just once and about 9% held by the top ten. Source material: peripheral blood. All receptors derive from a human donor in a cohort sampled during active COVID-19.

This clone turned up a few times. J is TRBJ2-7 and V is TRBV11-2, with TRBD2 identical over 7 bases. The CDR3 has 14 residues. V was pared by 1 base and J by 6 bases, with 6 bases of the junction left unmatched. Germline V CDR1 and CDR2: SGHAT, FQNNGV. The CDR3 DNA follows: TGTGCCAGCAGCTTAGTTGGGGGGGTCACCGAGCAGTACTTC. This sequence encodes CASSLVGGVTEQYF.

A single count supports this clone. The V gene is TRBV19, the J gene TRBJ2-7; tentatively, D is TRBD2 (6 bases). The V end was cut by 4 bases, the J end by 5 bases, with 21 bases between. CDR1 LNHDA and CDR2 SQIVND come from the germline V gene (reference sequence). The CDR3 covers 16 residues. The CDR3 is CASSTARDPPGDEQYF. The CDR3 nucleotides read TGTGCCAGTAGTACAGCCCGGGACCCCCCGGGGGACGAGCAGTACTTC.

This clone was seen a single time. The chain links TRBV29-1 to TRBJ2-5, with TRBD2 as a possible D gene (6 bases). Trimming cost V 1 base and J 5 bases, with 11 bases left between them. Germline V gene lookup returns CDR1 SQVTM and CDR2 ANQGSEA. The CDR3 extends over 13 amino acids. In DNA form, the CDR3 reads TGCAGCGTTGAAGCGCGGGAATGGGAGACCCAGTACTTC. This sequence encodes CSVEAREWETQYF.

This clone was observed a single time. The chain is built from TRBV7-2 and TRBJ2-6, with D possibly being TRBD1 (6 bases). The V gene's germline CDR1 is SGHTA and CDR2 FQGNSA. This CDR3 has 17 residues. Trimming shortened V by 4 bases and J by 0 bases, and 13 bases separated the two germline ends. The CDR3 nucleotides are TGTGCCAGCAGCTCTACTTACAGGGTCTCTGGGGCCAACGTCCTGACTTTC. This gives the protein CASSSTYRVSGANVLTF.

This chain links TRBV30 with TRBJ2-7, with 8 positions matching TRBD1. The CDR3 is made up of 14 amino acids. V was clipped by 4 bases and J by 2 bases; unmatched bases: 7. From germline, CDR1 is GTSNPN and CDR2 SVGIG (reference sequence). CDR3 residues: CAWIVDRDTYEQYF. The CDR3 nucleotides are TGTGCCTGGATTGTGGACAGGGACACCTACGAGCAGTACTTC.

The J gene is TRBJ2-1, the V gene TRBV7-2; 7 positions agree with TRBD1. This CDR3 has 16 residues. In germline, CDR1 is SGHTA, CDR2 FQGNSA. V was clipped by 0 bases and J by 4 bases; unmatched bases: 6. The CDR3 nucleotides are TGTGCCAGCAGCTTAGCAACCGGGACAGCTTACAATGAGCAGTTCTTC. Translation: CASSLATGTAYNEQFF.

The chain uses TRBV10-3 and TRBJ2-7; TRBD1 agrees at 11 bases. Germline values: CDR1 ENHRY, CDR2 SYGVKD. This CDR3 comprises 16 residues. V dropped 11 bases and J dropped 2; count of bases not matched to a gene: 14. CDR3 in amino acids: CAVRDRGTGLTYEQYF. CDR3 coding DNA: TGTGCCGTCCGGGACAGGGGGACGGGACTGACCTACGAGCAGTACTTC.

The chain employs TRBV27 and TRBJ2-1; D might be TRBD2 (5 bases). This CDR3 region has 11 residues. Germline CDR1 reads MNHEY; CDR2 reads SMNVEV (reference sequence). Trimming pared 4 bases from V and 9 bases from J, leaving 7 bases between. CDR3 region: CASSSSGEQFF. Written as DNA, the CDR3 is TGTGCCAGCAGTTCCAGCGGTGAGCAGTTCTTC.

J is TRBJ2-2 and V is TRBV6-5, with D unresolved. Trimming pared 2 bases from V and 8 bases from J, leaving 9 bases between. CDR1 is MNHEY, CDR2 SVGAGI, per germline. The CDR3 loop spans 13 amino acids. In DNA, the CDR3 is TGTGCCAGCAGTTACGTTTCACGGGGGGAGCTGTTTTTT. Its translation is CASSYVSRGELFF.

This CDR3 reads CASSLGGGSTDTQYF. CDR3 DNA: TGTGCCAGCAGTCTAGGTGGGGGGAGCACAGATACGCAGTATTTT. The chain employs TRBV28 and TRBJ2-3, with D possibly TRBD2 on 6 matching bases. The CDR3 has 15 residues. The V end lost 5 bases, the J end lost 0 bases, and 12 bases lay between the germline ends. Germline CDR1 MDHEN, CDR2 SYDVKM.

This sequence joins TRBV9 and TRBJ1-3; possible D gene TRBD1, 6 bases. The germline CDR1 and CDR2 sequences are SGDLS and YYNGEE. Trimming cost V 3 bases and J 4 bases, with 14 bases left between them. The CDR3 extends over 15 amino acids. The CDR3 loop reads CASSERTEPGNTIYF. CDR3 bases: TGTGCCAGCAGCGAGAGGACAGAACCAGGAAACACCATATATTTT.

The chain couples TRBV5-6 to TRBJ1-3; the D is unclear. Deletions cut 3 bases from V and 4 bases from J, with 11 bases between. The length of the CDR3 is 14 residues. Germline assignment: CDR1 SGHDT and CDR2 YYEEEE. This CDR3 reads CASSSRGLGNTIYF. DNA for the CDR3: TGTGCCAGCAGCTCCCGCGGGCTCGGAAACACCATATATTTT.

This clone was counted between two and nine times. The chain has TRBV3-1 (or the pseudogene TRBV3-2) and TRBJ2-7, with 8 bases fitting TRBD1. In germline, CDR1 is LGHDT, CDR2 YNNKEL (reference sequence). Trimming cost V 3 bases and J 5 bases; bases outside gene matches: 9. This CDR3 comprises 15 residues. CDR3 in amino acids: CASSQRTGQSNEQYF. DNA for the CDR3: TGTGCCAGCAGCCAGAGGACAGGGCAATCCAACGAGCAGTACTTC.

This rearrangement joins TRBV2 to TRBJ1-4; tentatively, D is TRBD1 (5 bases). Trimming cost V 6 bases and J 4 bases, with 12 bases left between them. Germline CDR1 and CDR2: SNHLY and FYNNEI. The CDR3 is made up of 14 amino acids. The CDR3 loop is CASSQGFVNEKLFF. The CDR3, as DNA: TGTGCCAGCAGCCAGGGATTTGTTAATGAAAAACTGTTTTTT.

The chain combines TRBV30 with TRBJ1-1, with TRBD1 as a possible D gene (5 bases). The CDR3 totals 14 residues. Trimming took 8 bases from V and 0 from J, leaving 16 bases between them. CDR1 and CDR2 from the germline V gene are GTSNPN and SVGIG (reference sequence). The DNA of the CDR3 is TGTGCCGCCCCCCTGGGGGGTTTGAACACTGAAGCTTTCTTT. Amino acid sequence: CAAPLGGLNTEAFF.

This sequence joins TRBV7-3 and TRBJ2-6, with unresolved D. The V and J ends lost 5 bases and 1 base respectively, with 15 bases between them. The CDR3 covers 17 residues. Germline loops: CDR1 SGHTA, CDR2 FQGTGA. DNA of the CDR3: TGTGCCAGCAGCCCCTCGGCAGTAGCATCTGGGGCCAACGTCCTGACTTTC. As protein: CASSPSAVASGANVLTF.

This sequence joins TRBV28 and TRBJ1-4; TRBD1 is a possible D gene (5 bases). V was clipped by 3 bases and J by 5 bases, with 13 bases between them. The V gene's germline CDR1 is MDHEN and CDR2 SYDVKM. The CDR3 runs 15 residues. This CDR3 is CASSLGGGRNEKLFF. In DNA form, the CDR3 reads TGTGCCAGCAGTTTGGGTGGGGGGAGAAATGAAAAACTGTTTTTT.

This clone was recorded only once. The chain joins TRBV11-2 to TRBJ2-7; no clear D. Between the trimmed V and J ends, which lost 0 bases and 1 base, there was a span of 10 bases. Germline lookup yields CDR1 SGHAT and CDR2 FQNNGV. The CDR3 spans 15 residues. CDR3 protein: CASSLDAFPSYEQYF. The CDR3 bases are TGTGCCAGCAGCTTAGATGCGTTTCCGTCCTACGAGCAGTACTTC.

In nucleotides, the CDR3 is TGTGCCAGCAGTCATCGGGGTTTTAGCAATCAGCCCCAGCATTTT. It specifies CASSHRGFSNQPQHF. The chain is built from TRBV28 and TRBJ1-5; unclear D gene. Germline CDR1 reads MDHEN; CDR2 reads SYDVKM. CDR3 size: 15 residues. V was cut by 5 bases and J by 0 bases, with 11 bases left in between.

This rearrangement joins TRBV15 to TRBJ2-2, with 7 nucleotides matching TRBD1. Germline CDR1 LNHNV, CDR2 YYDKDF (reference sequence). The CDR3 is 15 amino acids. V was pared by 4 bases and J by 4 bases, with 6 bases of the junction left unmatched. The CDR3 loop reads CATSTRDRFTGELFF. Here the CDR3 DNA reads TGTGCCACCAGCACTCGGGACAGATTCACCGGGGAGCTGTTTTTT.

V gene TRBV7-2 combines with J gene TRBJ2-1; unclear D gene. Germline V gives CDR1 SGHTA, CDR2 FQGNSA. The ends were cut back, 4 bases at V and 4 bases at J, with 11 bases in the middle. There are 14 residues in the CDR3. The CDR3 region is CASSSTRSYNEQFF. CDR3 DNA sequence: TGTGCCAGCAGCTCCACCCGGTCGTACAATGAGCAGTTCTTC.

The J gene is TRBJ2-1, the V gene TRBV29-1; 8 bases line up with TRBD2. The V segment lost 0 bases and the J segment 9 bases; nucleotides outside the gene matches: 10. The CDR3 consists of 15 residues. Germline assignment: CDR1 SQVTM and CDR2 ANQGSEA. CDR3 in amino acids: CSVEEVAGSLGEQFF. CDR3 DNA: TGCAGCGTTGAAGAGGTAGCGGGAAGTTTAGGTGAGCAGTTCTTC.

V and J are TRBV7-3 and TRBJ2-5; 7 bases line up with TRBD2. Germline V gene lookup returns CDR1 SGHTA and CDR2 FQGTGA. CDR3 length: 14 amino acids. V trimming: 5 bases; J trimming: 4 bases; junction bases outside the gene matches: 7. DNA for the CDR3: TGTGCCAGCAGCCCGGGGAGGGGTTCAGAGACCCAGTACTTC. It specifies CASSPGRGSETQYF.

In DNA, the CDR3 is TGTGCCAGCAGTCTATTGCCTGGAGGAAGTGAGCAGTTCTTC. Translated, it gives CASSLLPGGSEQFF. This chain connects TRBV6-5 to TRBJ2-1; a weak D match, TRBD2 (5 bases). Germline V lookup: CDR1 MNHEY, CDR2 SVGAGI. The CDR3 runs 14 residues. V lost 5 bases and J 9 bases, leaving 17 bases between the germline ends.

The chain has TRBV29-1 and TRBJ2-1; D gene uncertain. This CDR3 contains 14 residues. Trimming removed 4 bases at V and 4 bases at J, with 14 bases between. Germline assignment: CDR1 SQVTM and CDR2 ANQGSEA. The CDR3 coding sequence is TGCAGCGTTGGACCTCCCCGGCGGTACAATGAGCAGTTCTTC. Translation gives CSVGPPRRYNEQFF.

The chain employs TRBV3-1 (or the pseudogene TRBV3-2) and TRBJ2-7; perhaps TRBD2 as D (5 bases). Germline V gene sequence: CDR1 LGHDT, CDR2 YNNKEL (reference sequence). Trimming cost V 4 bases and J 2 bases, with 9 bases left between them. The CDR3 consists of 13 residues. The DNA for the CDR3 is TGTGCCAGCAGCCGCGGGCCTACCTACGAGCAGTACTTC. Amino acids: CASSRGPTYEQYF.

V gene TRBV27 combines with J gene TRBJ2-7; 11 bases line up with TRBD1. V was clipped by 4 bases and J by 3 bases; unmatched bases: 2. CDR3 length: 14 residues. Germline-derived CDR1 and CDR2 are MNHEY and SMNVEV (reference sequence). CDR3 in amino acids: CASSWTGGDYEQYF. Here the CDR3 DNA reads TGTGCCAGCAGTTGGACAGGGGGCGACTACGAGCAGTACTTC.

V usage is TRBV7-9 and J usage is TRBJ2-1, with 11 bases aligning to TRBD2. J gave up 9 bases and V 5 bases, and 9 bases lay outside the gene matches. The germline V gene encodes CDR1 SEHNR and CDR2 FQNEAQ (reference sequence). This CDR3 spans 15 amino acids. The CDR3 nucleotides are TGTGCCAGCAGCCGACTAGCGGGAACCGAGGGTGAGCAGTTCTTC. This gives the protein CASSRLAGTEGEQFF. Together with reference TRBV7-9 and TRBJ2-1, the CDR3 gives the full variable domain: DTGVSQNPRHKITKRGQNVTFRCDPISEHNRLYWYRQTLGQGPEFLTYFQNEAQLEKSRLLSDRFSAERPKGSFSTLEIQRTEQGDSAMYLCASSRLAGTEGEQFFGPGTRLTVL.

The chain couples TRBV28 to TRBJ2-7; D is perhaps TRBD1 (5 bases). The germline V gene encodes CDR1 MDHEN and CDR2 SYDVKM. This CDR3 is 15 amino acids long. V shed 5 bases and J shed 4 bases, with 18 bases lying between them. The CDR3 is CASSDQGDIFYEQYF. CDR3 coding DNA: TGTGCCAGCAGTGATCAGGGTGATATTTTTTACGAGCAGTACTTC.